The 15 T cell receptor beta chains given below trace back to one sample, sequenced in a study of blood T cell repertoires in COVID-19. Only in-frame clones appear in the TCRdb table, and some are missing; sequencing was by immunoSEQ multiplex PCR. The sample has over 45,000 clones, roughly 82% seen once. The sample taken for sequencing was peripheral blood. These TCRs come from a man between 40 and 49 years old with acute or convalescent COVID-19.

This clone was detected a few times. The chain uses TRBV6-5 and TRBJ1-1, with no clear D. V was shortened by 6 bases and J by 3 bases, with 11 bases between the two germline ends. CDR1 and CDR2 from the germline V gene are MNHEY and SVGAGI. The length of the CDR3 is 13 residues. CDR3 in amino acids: CASRWTADTEAFF. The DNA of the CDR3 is TGTGCCAGCAGGTGGACTGCCGACACTGAAGCTTTCTTT.

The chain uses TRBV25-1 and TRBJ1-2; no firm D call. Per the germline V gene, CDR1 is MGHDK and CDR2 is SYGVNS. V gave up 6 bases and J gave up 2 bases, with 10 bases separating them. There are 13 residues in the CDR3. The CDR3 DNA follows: TGTGCCAGCAGATCGTCTACGAACTATGGCTACACCTTC. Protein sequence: CASRSSTNYGYTF.

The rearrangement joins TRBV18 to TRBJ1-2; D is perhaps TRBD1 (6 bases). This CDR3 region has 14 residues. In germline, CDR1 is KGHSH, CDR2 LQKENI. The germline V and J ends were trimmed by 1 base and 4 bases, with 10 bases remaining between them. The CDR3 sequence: CASSPQTGSYGYTF. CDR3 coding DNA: TGTGCCAGCTCACCACAAACAGGGTCCTATGGCTACACCTTC.

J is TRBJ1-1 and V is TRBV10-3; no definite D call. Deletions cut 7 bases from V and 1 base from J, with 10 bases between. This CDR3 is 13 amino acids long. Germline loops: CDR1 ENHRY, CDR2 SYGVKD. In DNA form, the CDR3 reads TGTGCCATCATGCGGCAAGAGAACACTGAAGCTTTCTTT. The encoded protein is CAIMRQENTEAFF.

This CDR3 is CASSLTSGGVNTGELFF. The CDR3, as DNA: TGTGCCAGCAGTCTTACTAGCGGGGGAGTGAACACCGGGGAGCTGTTTTTT. The gene calls are TRBV3-1 (or the pseudogene TRBV3-2) and TRBJ2-2, with 11 bases fitting TRBD2. The CDR3 sequence is 17 residues long. After removal of 6 bases from V and 1 base from J, the junction contained 7 bases not matched to a gene. Germline V CDR1 and CDR2: LGHDT, YNNKEL (reference sequence).

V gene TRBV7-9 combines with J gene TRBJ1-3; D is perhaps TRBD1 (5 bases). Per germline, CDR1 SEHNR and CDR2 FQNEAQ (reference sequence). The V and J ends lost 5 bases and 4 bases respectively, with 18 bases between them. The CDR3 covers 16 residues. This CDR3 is CASSITIRAAGNTIYF. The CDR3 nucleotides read TGTGCCAGCAGCATTACGATCAGGGCGGCCGGAAACACCATATATTTT.

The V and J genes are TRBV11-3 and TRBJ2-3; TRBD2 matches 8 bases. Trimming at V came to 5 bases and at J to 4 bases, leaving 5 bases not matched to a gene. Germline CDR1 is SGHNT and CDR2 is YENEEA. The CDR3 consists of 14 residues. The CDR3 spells CASSPPGGADTQYF. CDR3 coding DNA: TGTGCCAGCAGCCCCCCGGGGGGGGCAGATACGCAGTATTTT. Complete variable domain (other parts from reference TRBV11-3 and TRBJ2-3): EAGVVQSPRYKIIEKKQPVAFWCNPISGHNTLYWYLQNLGQGPELLIRYENEEAVDDSQLPKDRFSAERLKGVDSTLKIQPAELGDSAVYLCASSPPGGADTQYFGPGTRLTVL.

The CDR3 loop reads CASSARTESLETQYF. Written as DNA, the CDR3 is TGCGCCAGCAGCGCCCGGACAGAAAGTTTAGAGACCCAGTACTTC. J is TRBJ2-5 and V is TRBV5-1, with a tentative D call TRBD1 (6 bases). Looked up from germline, CDR1 is SGHRS and CDR2 is YFSETQ. The V and J ends lost 4 bases and 4 bases respectively, with 17 bases between them. CDR3 length: 15 residues.

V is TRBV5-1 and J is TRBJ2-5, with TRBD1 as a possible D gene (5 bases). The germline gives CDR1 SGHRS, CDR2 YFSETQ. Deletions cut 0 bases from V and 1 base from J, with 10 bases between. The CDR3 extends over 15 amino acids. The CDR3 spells CASSLGGQGQETQYF. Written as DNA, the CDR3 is TGCGCCAGCAGCTTGGGTGGGCAGGGCCAAGAGACCCAGTACTTC.

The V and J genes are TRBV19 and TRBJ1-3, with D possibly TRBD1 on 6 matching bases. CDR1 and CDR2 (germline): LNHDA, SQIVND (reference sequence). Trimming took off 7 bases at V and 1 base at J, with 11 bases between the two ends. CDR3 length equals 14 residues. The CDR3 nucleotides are TGTGCCAGTACACAGGGCAGTTCTGGAAACACCATATATTTT. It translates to CASTQGSSGNTIYF.

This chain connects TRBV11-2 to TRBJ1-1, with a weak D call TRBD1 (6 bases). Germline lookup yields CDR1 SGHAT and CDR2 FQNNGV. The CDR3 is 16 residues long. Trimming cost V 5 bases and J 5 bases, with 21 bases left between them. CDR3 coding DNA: TGTGCCAGCAGCCCAATTGGACAGTTTCTTTCAACTGAAGCTTTCTTT. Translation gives CASSPIGQFLSTEAFF.

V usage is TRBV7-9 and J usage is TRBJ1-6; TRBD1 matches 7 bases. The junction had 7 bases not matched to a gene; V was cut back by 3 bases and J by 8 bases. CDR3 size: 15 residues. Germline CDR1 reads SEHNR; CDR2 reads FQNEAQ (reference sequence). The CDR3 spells CASSFSRQGHSPLHF. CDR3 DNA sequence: TGTGCCAGCAGCTTTTCTCGACAGGGTCATTCACCCCTCCACTTT.

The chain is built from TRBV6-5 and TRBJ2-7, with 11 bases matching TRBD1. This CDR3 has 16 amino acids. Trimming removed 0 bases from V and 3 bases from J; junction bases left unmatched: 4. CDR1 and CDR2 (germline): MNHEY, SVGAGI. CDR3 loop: CASSYSTGTGGYEQYF. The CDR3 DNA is TGTGCCAGCAGTTACTCTACCGGGACAGGGGGCTACGAGCAGTACTTC.

The CDR3 is CASSGQALPKNIQYF. For the CDR3, the DNA is TGTGCCAGCAGTGGTCAAGCCCTACCCAAAAACATTCAGTACTTC. The rearrangement joins TRBV2 to TRBJ2-4; D is uncertain. The CDR3 extends over 15 amino acids. The germline V gene has CDR1 SNHLY and CDR2 FYNNEI. V was shortened by 4 bases and J by 2 bases, with 12 bases between the two germline ends.

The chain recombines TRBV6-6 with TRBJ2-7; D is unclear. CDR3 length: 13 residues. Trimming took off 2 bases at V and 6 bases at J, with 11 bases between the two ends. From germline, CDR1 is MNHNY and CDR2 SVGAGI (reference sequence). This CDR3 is CASSYTRSSEQYF. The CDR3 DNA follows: TGTGCCAGCAGTTACACGAGATCTAGCGAGCAGTACTTC.